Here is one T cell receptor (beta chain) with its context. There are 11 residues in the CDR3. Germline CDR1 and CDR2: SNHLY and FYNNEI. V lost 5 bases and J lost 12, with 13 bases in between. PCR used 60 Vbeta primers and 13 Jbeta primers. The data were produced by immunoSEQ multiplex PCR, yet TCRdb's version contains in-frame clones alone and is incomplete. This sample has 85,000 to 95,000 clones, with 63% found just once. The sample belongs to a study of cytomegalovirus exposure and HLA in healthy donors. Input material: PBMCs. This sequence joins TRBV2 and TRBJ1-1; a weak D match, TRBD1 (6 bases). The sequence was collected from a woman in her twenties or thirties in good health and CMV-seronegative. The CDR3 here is CASSLGAETFF. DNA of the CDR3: TGTGCCAGCAGTTTGGGGGCTGAGACTTTCTTT.